Below, 5 T cell receptor beta chains from the same sample are listed, as sequenced in a study of post-analysis software for immune sequencing data (dated by TCRdb to about 2015). Results and caveats for the whole study, not just this receptor: Significantly higher frequencies in patients than in controls were found for about 5 TRBV segments, including TRBV5-6, TRBV5-1 and TRBV20-1.

Library preparation used PCR. For sequencing, an Illumina HiSeq 2500 was employed. To reduce PCR and sequencing biases, unique molecular identifiers were incorporated into the TCR beta cDNA libraries. TCRdb ran its own pipeline on the public reads, namely fastp trimming at Q25 and MiXCR clone calling, and kept in-frame beta chains. Identical CDR3 protein sequences are pooled into one entry, listed with their most common genes and DNA. In this sample the table shows more than 500,000 distinct CDR3 sequences, roughly 34% of which occur a single time. The top ten hold about 5.6% of the sample. Antigens of these TCRs are unknown. Sequencing input: blood. The receptor set was obtained from a girl aged 2-17 years with multiple sclerosis.

The chain recombines TRBV5-1 with TRBJ1-1; TRBD1 matches at 9 bases. This CDR3 region has 15 residues. Germline V lookup: CDR1 SGHRS, CDR2 YFSETQ. V lost 4 bases to trimming and J lost 4 bases; unmatched junction nucleotides: 8. CDR3 sequence (DNA): TGCGCCAGCAGCGGCACAGGGGGCGAGGGCACTGAAGCTTTCTTT. Its protein is CASSGTGGEGTEAFF.

This clonotype showed up many times. The chain combines TRBV11-1 with TRBJ1-1; D is unclear. The CDR3 has 13 amino acids. V lost 2 bases to trimming and J lost 5 bases, with 9 bases between them. Per germline, CDR1 SGHAT and CDR2 FQDESV (reference sequence). The CDR3 protein is CASSLRHRTEAFF. The CDR3, as DNA: TGTGCCAGCAGCTTACGACACCGAACTGAAGCTTTCTTT.

The chain links TRBV20-1 to TRBJ2-6; no clear D gene. The V gene's germline CDR1 is DFQATT and CDR2 SNEGSKA (reference sequence). The V end lost 1 base, the J end lost 2 bases, and 6 bases lay between the germline ends. This CDR3 comprises 14 residues. The CDR3 DNA is TGCAGTGCTAGAGGGAGCACTGGGGCCAACGTCCTGACTTTC. Its translation: CSARGSTGANVLTF.

The gene calls are TRBV6-5 and TRBJ1-1, with D unresolved. Germline lookup yields CDR1 MNHEY and CDR2 SVGAGI. The V gene lost 3 bases and the J gene lost 4 bases, with 12 bases spanning the gap. The length of the CDR3 is 14 residues. CDR3 in amino acids: CASSYSALGTEAFF. CDR3 nucleotides: TGTGCCAGCAGTTATTCTGCTCTGGGCACTGAAGCTTTCTTT.

The chain uses TRBV3-1 and TRBJ2-3, with D perhaps TRBD2 (6 bases). Trimming left V 2 bases short and J 6 bases short, with 15 bases between. CDR3 length equals 15 residues. From germline, CDR1 is LGHDT and CDR2 YNNKEL (reference sequence). The CDR3 nucleotides are TGTGCCAGCAGCCAACGACTAGTTGTTGAGGATACGCAGTATTTT. It yields the protein CASSQRLVVEDTQYF.